Listed below are T cell receptor beta chains from one sample, sequenced in a study of PD-1 blockade in classical Hodgkin lymphoma. Produced via immunoSEQ multiplex PCR; TCRdb's table is partial and in-frame only. The repertoire holds 20,000 to 25,000 clones, with roughly nine tenths as singletons. The sample consisted of CD4+ T cells from blood. Every receptor here comes from a human donor with classical Hodgkin lymphoma. Both conserved end residues are part of each CDR3. The D gene is left open where the match is weak. Rows may omit the clone size; those that give it use once, few, many or a size class.

D gene,clone size,V gene,J gene,CDR3 protein,CDR3 DNA
.,.,TRBV5-5,TRBJ2-1,CASSLLPQRKDEQFF,TGTGCCAGCAGCTTGCTACCCCAACGAAAGGATGAGCAGTTCTTC
.,.,TRBV2,TRBJ1-3,CASSVVGGNTIYF,TGTGCCAGCAGTGTTGTGGGCGGAAACACCATATATTTT
TRBD1,.,TRBV2,TRBJ1-1,CASNWDREVTEAFF,TGTGCCAGCAATTGGGACAGGGAGGTTACTGAAGCTTTCTTT
.,few,TRBV29-1,TRBJ1-1,CSVGFSGQANTEAFF,TGCAGCGTTGGTTTTTCTGGACAAGCGAACACTGAAGCTTTCTTT
.,.,TRBV2,TRBJ2-7,CASSAQRQSGGPEQYF,TGTGCCAGCAGCGCTCAGAGACAGTCGGGCGGCCCCGAGCAGTACTTC
.,.,TRBV14,TRBJ1-6,CASSRRDLVSPLHF,TGTGCCAGCAGCCGACGGGACCTAGTTTCACCCCTCCACTTT
.,once,TRBV7-6,TRBJ2-3,CASSLAERANTDTQYF,TGTGCCAGCAGCTTAGCCGAGCGGGCGAACACAGATACGCAGTATTTT
.,.,TRBV9,TRBJ1-2,CASSVGVESYGYTF,TGTGCCAGCAGCGTAGGAGTAGAGTCCTATGGCTACACCTTC
TRBD2,.,TRBV7-2,TRBJ2-3,CASSLGPGTSPDTQYF,TGTGCCAGCAGCTTAGGGCCGGGGACTAGTCCAGATACGCAGTATTTT
.,.,TRBV16,TRBJ2-2,CASSQSQARRVTGELFF,TGTGCCAGCAGCCAATCGCAGGCAAGGCGGGTCACCGGGGAGCTGTTTTTT
.,.,TRBV18,TRBJ1-1,CASSPMGAEPEAFF,TGTGCCAGCTCACCAATGGGCGCGGAGCCGGAAGCTTTCTTT
TRBD1,.,TRBV5-4,TRBJ2-3,CASSSTGTDYTDTQYF,TGTGCCAGCAGCTCGACCGGGACAGACTACACAGATACGCAGTATTTT
TRBD2,.,TRBV7-9,TRBJ2-7,CASSSRTSGSSYEQYF,TGTGCCAGCAGCTCCCGGACTAGCGGGAGCTCCTACGAGCAGTACTTC
.,few,TRBV7-6,TRBJ1-5,CASSRRPRGASNQPQHF,TGTGCCAGCAGCCGTCGCCCAAGGGGGGCCAGCAATCAGCCCCAGCATTTT
.,.,TRBV2,TRBJ1-4,CGGGDEKLFF,TGTGGAGGAGGGGATGAAAAACTGTTTTTT
TRBD1,.,TRBV29-1,TRBJ1-1,CSVGQGGTEAFF,TGCAGCGTGGGACAGGGAGGAACTGAAGCTTTCTTT
TRBD1,.,TRBV15,TRBJ1-6,CATSRDPADRGNSPLHF,TGTGCCACCAGCAGAGATCCCGCCGACAGGGGGAATTCACCCCTCCACTTT
.,.,TRBV5-1,TRBJ2-7,CASGFGGASSYEQYF,TGCGCCAGCGGCTTTGGAGGGGCCAGCTCCTACGAGCAGTACTTC
TRBD2,.,TRBV5-1,TRBJ2-1,CASSLQGLGSYNEQFF,TGCGCCAGCAGCCTCCAGGGACTAGGTTCCTACAATGAGCAGTTCTTC
TRBD2,.,TRBV10-3,TRBJ2-5,CAISIGLAGWETQYF,TGTGCCATCAGTATAGGACTAGCGGGTTGGGAGACCCAGTACTTC
.,once,TRBV7-6,TRBJ2-2,CASSRPGGELFF,TGTGCCAGCAGCCGCCCAGGCGGGGAGCTGTTTTTT
TRBD1,.,TRBV5-4,TRBJ2-3,CASSDRGPDTQYF,TGTGCCAGCAGCGACAGGGGGCCAGATACGCAGTATTTT
.,.,TRBV27,TRBJ1-5,CASSTPERSNQPQHF,TGTGCCAGCAGTACCCCGGAGAGGAGCAATCAGCCCCAGCATTTT
.,.,TRBV6-1,TRBJ2-2,CASSEWGGPNTGELFF,TGTGCCAGCAGTGAATGGGGGGGCCCGAACACCGGGGAGCTGTTTTTT
.,.,TRBV15,TRBJ2-7,CATSSYPLSEQYF,TGTGCCACCAGCAGTTACCCACTTAGCGAGCAGTACTTC
.,.,TRBV9,TRBJ2-1,CASSARGHNNEQFF,TGTGCCAGCAGCGCCCGAGGGCACAACAATGAGCAGTTCTTC